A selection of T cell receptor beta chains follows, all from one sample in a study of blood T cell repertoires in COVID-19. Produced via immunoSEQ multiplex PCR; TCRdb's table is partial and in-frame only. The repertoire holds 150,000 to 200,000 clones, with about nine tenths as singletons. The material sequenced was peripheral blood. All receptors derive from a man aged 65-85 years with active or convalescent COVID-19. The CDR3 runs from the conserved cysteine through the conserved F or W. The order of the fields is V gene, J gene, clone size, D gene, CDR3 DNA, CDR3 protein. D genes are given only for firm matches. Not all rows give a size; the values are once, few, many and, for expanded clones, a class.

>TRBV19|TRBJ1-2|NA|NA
TGTGCCAGTAGTATAGCGCAGGGAAACTATGGCTACACCTTC
CASSIAQGNYGYTF
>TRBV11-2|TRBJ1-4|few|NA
TGTGCCAGCAGCTTCTCAGGAAAACTGTTTTTT
CASSFSGKLFF
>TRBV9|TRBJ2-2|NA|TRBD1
TGTGCCAGCAGCCCTTCGGGACAGGGTCCCGGGGAGCTGTTTTTT
CASSPSGQGPGELFF
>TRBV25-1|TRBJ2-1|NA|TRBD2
TGTGCCAGCAGTGAATCTAGCGGGAGGCTATCGAATGAGCAGTTCTTC
CASSESSGRLSNEQFF
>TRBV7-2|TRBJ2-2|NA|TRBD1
TGTGCCAGCAGCGCGGGGACAGGGTTATCCGGGGAGCTGTTTTTT
CASSAGTGLSGELFF
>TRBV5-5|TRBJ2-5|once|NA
TGTGCCAGCAGTAAGCCAGGGTACATGCAAGAGACCCAGTACTTC
CASSKPGYMQETQYF
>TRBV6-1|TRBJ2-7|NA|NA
TGTGCCAGCAGTGAAAATTTCGGGGAGCAGTACTTC
CASSENFGEQYF
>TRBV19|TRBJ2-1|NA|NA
TGTGCCAGTAGCACGACTCTTAGTGAGCAGTTCTTC
CASSTTLSEQFF
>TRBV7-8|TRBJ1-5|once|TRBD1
TGTGCCAGCAGCTTAGACGGGACAGGGGGGCAGCCCCAGCATTTT
CASSLDGTGGQPQHF
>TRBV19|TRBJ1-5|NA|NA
TGTGCCAGTAGTCACATGTATCAGCCCCAGCATTTT
CASSHMYQPQHF
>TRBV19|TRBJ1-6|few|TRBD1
TGTGCCAGTAGGGGACAGGGGCTATGGAATTCACCCCTCCACTTT
CASRGQGLWNSPLHF
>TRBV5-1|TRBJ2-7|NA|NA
TGCGCCAGCAGTCAAGGTGGGGGGAGCTCCTACGAGCAGTACTTC
CASSQGGGSSYEQYF
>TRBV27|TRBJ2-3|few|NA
TGTGCCAGCAGTTTCTCATCCCAGGGAAATACGCAGTATTTT
CASSFSSQGNTQYF
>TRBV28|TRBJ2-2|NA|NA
TGTGCCAGCAGTTTCGAGAGATGGAACACCGGGGAGCTGTTTTTT
CASSFERWNTGELFF
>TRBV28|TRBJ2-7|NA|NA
TGTGCCTCGTCCTGGACAGTAGGGGAGCAGTACTTC
CASSWTVGEQYF
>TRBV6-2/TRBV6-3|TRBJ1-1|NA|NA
TGTGCCAGCAGTTACTCGGCACCGAACACTGAAGCTTTCTTT
CASSYSAPNTEAFF
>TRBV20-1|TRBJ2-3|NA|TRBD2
TGCAGTGCTAGTGATAGCGGGGTAGATACGCAGTATTTT
CSASDSGVDTQYF
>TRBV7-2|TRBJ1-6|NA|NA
TGTGCCAGCAGCTTAGGGGCCACCCTTAATTCACCCCTCCACTTT
CASSLGATLNSPLHF
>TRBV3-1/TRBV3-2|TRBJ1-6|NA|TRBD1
TGTGCCAGCAGCCCCGGGACAGGGAATTCACCCCTCCACTTT
CASSPGTGNSPLHF
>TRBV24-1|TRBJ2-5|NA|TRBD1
TGTGCCACCAGTGATGGGACAGATTACCAAGAGACCCAGTACTTC
CATSDGTDYQETQYF
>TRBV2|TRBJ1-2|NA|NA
TGTGCCAGTGGGTGGGAGGTCTATGGCTACACCTTC
CASGWEVYGYTF
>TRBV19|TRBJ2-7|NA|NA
TGTGCCAGTAGTCCCGGGGAAGCCCCTCCCTACGAGCAGTACTTC
CASSPGEAPPYEQYF
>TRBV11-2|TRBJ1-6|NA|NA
TGTGCCAGCAGCTTGTCATGGGGGGGGGATTCACCCCTCCACTTT
CASSLSWGGDSPLHF
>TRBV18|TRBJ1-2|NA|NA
TGTGCCAGCTCACAAAACGGCGACGGCGGCTATGGCTACACCTTC
CASSQNGDGGYGYTF
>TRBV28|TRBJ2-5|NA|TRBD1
TGTGCCAGTGGCAGGGGGCGAGAGACCCAGTACTTC
CASGRGRETQYF
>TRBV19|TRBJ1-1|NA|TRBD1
TGTGCCAGTAGTACGGACAGGGGCGCAATGAACACTGAAGCTTTCTTT
CASSTDRGAMNTEAFF
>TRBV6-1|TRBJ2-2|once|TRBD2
TGTGCCAGCAGTGGACTAGCGGGAGGGCCTACGACCGGGGAGCTGTTTTTT
CASSGLAGGPTTGELFF
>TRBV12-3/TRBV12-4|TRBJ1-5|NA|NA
TGTGCCAGCAGTTTCAGCGGAGATCAGCCCCAGCATTTT
CASSFSGDQPQHF
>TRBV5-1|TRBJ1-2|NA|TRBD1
TGCGCCAGCAGTCCGGGGACAGATAACTATGGCTACACCTTC
CASSPGTDNYGYTF
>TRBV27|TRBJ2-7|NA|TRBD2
TGTGCCAGCAGTCTCAAGAAGGTAGCGGGATTCTCCTACGAGCAGTACTTC
CASSLKKVAGFSYEQYF
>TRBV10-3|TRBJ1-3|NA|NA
TGTGCCATCAGTGAGTCGATGGGACTGGGCTCTGGAAACACCATATATTTT
CAISESMGLGSGNTIYF
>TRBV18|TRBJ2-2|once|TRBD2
TGTGCCAGCTCCCAGAAAGCGGGAGAGTTCACCGGGGAGCTGTTTTTT
CASSQKAGEFTGELFF
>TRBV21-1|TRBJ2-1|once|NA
TGTGCCAGACCCCAAAGCGGGGCAGGGATGAGGTACAATGAGCAGTTCTTC
CARPQSGAGMRYNEQFF
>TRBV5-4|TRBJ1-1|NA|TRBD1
TGTGCCAGCAGCTCGACAGGGGGCACTGAAGCTTTCTTT
CASSSTGGTEAFF
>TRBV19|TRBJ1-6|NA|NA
TGTGCCAGTACCCCGGGACACTATAATTCACCCCTCCACTTT
CASTPGHYNSPLHF
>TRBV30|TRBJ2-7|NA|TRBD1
TGTGCCTGGACGAACCGGGACAGGGGCTCCTACGAGCAGTACTTC
CAWTNRDRGSYEQYF
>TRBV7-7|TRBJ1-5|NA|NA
TGTGCCCAGTCGGTTTCCAGGCAGCCCCAGCATTTT
CAQSVSRQPQHF
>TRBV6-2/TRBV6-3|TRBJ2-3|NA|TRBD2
TGTGCCAGCAGCCCCGGGACTAGGAATACGCAGTATTTT
CASSPGTRNTQYF
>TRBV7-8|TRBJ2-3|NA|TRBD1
TGTGCCAGCAGCCACAGGGGGTATAGCACAGATACGCAGTATTTT
CASSHRGYSTDTQYF
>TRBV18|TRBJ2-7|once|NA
TGTGCCAGCTCACCAATCATAACAGCCTCCTACGAGCAGTACTTC
CASSPIITASYEQYF
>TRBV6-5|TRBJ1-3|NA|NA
TGTGCCAGCTCAGACAACTCTGGAAACACCATATATTTT
CASSDNSGNTIYF
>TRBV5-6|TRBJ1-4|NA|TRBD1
TGTGCCAGCAGCCAAACAGGGGTTATAAATGAAAAACTGTTTTTT
CASSQTGVINEKLFF
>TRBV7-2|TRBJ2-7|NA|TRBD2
TGTGCCAGCAGCACTCGGACTAGCGGCCCCTACGAGCAGTACTTC
CASSTRTSGPYEQYF
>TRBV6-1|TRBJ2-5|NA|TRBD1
TGTGCCAGCAGTGAAGGTGACAGGGGCGTACAAGAGACCCAGTACTTC
CASSEGDRGVQETQYF
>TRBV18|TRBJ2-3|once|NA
TGTGCCAGCTCACCAGACCATATACGGGAGTATTTT
CASSPDHIREYF
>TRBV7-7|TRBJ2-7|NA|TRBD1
TGTGCCAGCAGCCAAGGACAGGTTGGCAGGGGCGAGCAGTACTTC
CASSQGQVGRGEQYF
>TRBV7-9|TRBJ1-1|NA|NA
TGTGCCAGCAGCAAAGACGGACAGATGAACACTGAAGCTTTCTTT
CASSKDGQMNTEAFF
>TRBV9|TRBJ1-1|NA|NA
TGTGCCAGCAGCCATATTGCAGGGAACACTGAAGCTTTCTTT
CASSHIAGNTEAFF
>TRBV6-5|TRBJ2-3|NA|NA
TGTGCCAGCAGAAGGACTAGCACAGATACGCAGTATTTT
CASRRTSTDTQYF
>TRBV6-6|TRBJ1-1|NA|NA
TGTGCCAGCAGTGCAACAGGGAGAGCTGAAGCTTTCTTT
CASSATGRAEAFF